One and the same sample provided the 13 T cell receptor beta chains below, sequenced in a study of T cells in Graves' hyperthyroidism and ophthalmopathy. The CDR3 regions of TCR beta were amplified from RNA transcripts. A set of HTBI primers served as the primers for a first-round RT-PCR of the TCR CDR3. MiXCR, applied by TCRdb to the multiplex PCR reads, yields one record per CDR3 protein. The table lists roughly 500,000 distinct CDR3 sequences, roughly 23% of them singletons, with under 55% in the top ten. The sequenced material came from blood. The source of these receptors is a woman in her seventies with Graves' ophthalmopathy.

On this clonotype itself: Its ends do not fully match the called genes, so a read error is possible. The CDR3 region has the DNA TGTGCCACCAGCAGAGACCCCATCGGACAGGTCTCCTTC. It encodes CATSRDPIGQVSF. The chain is built from TRBV15 and TRBJ1-2; 7 bases fit TRBD1. This CDR3 is built from 13 residues. Germline CDR1 is LNHNV and CDR2 is YYDKDF (reference sequence).

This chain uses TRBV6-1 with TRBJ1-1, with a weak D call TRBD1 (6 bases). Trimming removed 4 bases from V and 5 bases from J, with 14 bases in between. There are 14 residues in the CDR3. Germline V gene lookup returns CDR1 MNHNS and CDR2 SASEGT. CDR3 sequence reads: CASSVRGRGTEAFF. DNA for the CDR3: TGTGCCAGCAGTGTACGGGGCAGGGGAACTGAAGCTTTCTTT.

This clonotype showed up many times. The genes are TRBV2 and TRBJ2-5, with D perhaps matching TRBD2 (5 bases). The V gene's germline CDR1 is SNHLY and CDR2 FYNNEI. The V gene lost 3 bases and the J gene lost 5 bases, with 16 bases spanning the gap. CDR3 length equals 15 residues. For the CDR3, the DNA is TGTGCCAGCAGTGAGAGGACCGCTAGCCGCGAGACCCAGTACTTC. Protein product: CASSERTASRETQYF.

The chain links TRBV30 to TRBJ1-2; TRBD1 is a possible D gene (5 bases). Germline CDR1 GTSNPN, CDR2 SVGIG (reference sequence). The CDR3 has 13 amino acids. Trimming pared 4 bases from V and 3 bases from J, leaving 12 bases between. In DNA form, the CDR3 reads TGTGCCTGGATGGAAGGGGCTTACTATGGCTACACCTTC. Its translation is CAWMEGAYYGYTF.

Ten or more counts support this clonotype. The DNA for the CDR3 is TGCAGCGTGGCTGGGACAGCGGAAGAGACCCAGTACTTC. Translation gives CSVAGTAEETQYF. V gene TRBV29-1 combines with J gene TRBJ2-5, with TRBD1 matching over 7 bases. Germline-derived CDR1 and CDR2 are SQVTM and ANQGSEA. The V and J ends lost 6 bases and 3 bases, in that order; junction bases with no gene match: 7. The CDR3 length is 13 residues.

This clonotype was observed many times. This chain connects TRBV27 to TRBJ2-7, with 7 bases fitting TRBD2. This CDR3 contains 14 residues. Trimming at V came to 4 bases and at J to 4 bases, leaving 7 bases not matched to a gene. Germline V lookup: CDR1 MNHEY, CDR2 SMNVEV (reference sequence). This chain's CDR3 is CASSSLLAPYEQYF. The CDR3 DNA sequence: TGTGCCAGCAGTTCCCTACTAGCGCCTTACGAGCAGTACTTC.

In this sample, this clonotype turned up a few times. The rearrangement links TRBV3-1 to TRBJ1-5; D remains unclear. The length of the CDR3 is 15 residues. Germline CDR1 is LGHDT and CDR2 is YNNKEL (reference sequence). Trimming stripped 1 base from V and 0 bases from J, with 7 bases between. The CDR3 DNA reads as TGTGCCAGCAGCCAAGGGCAGAATAGCAATCAGCCCCAGCATTTT. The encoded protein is CASSQGQNSNQPQHF.

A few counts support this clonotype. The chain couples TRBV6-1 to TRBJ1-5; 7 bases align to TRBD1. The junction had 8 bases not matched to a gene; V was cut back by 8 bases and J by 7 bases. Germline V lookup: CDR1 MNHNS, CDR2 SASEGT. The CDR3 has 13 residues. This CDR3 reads CASDRGGIQPQHF. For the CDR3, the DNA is TGTGCCAGCGACCGAGGGGGCATACAGCCCCAGCATTTT.

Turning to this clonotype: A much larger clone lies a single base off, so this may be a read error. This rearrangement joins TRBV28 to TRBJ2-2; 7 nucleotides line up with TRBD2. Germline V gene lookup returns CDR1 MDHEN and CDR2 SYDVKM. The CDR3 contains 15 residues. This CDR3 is CASSRSGSRTGEVFF. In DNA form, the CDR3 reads TGTGCCAGCAGCCGTAGCGGGTCGCGCACCGGGGAGGTGTTTTTT.

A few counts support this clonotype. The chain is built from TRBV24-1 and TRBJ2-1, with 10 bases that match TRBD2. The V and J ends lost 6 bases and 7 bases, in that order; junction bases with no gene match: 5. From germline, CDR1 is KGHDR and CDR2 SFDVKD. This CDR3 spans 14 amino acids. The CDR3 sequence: CATSSGRAINEQFF. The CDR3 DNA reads TGTGCCACCAGTAGCGGGAGGGCGATTAATGAGCAGTTCTTC.

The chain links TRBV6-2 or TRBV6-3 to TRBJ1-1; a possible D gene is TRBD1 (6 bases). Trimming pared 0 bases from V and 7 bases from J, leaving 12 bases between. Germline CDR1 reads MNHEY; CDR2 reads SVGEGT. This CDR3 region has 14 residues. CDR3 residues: CASSYSTGVFEAFF. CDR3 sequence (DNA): TGTGCCAGCAGTTACTCGACAGGCGTTTTTGAAGCTTTCTTT.

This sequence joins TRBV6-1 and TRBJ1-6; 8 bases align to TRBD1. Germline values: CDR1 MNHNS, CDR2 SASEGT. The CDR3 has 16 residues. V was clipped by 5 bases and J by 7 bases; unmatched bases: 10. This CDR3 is CASSTGQGLGNSPLHF. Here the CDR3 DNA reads TGTGCCAGCAGTACAGGACAGGGTCTCGGGAATTCACCCCTCCACTTT.

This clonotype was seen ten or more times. CDR3 bases: TGTGCTAGTGCCTCTGGGGTCTCCTACGAGCAGTACTTC. This codes for CASASGVSYEQYF. The V gene is TRBV12-5, the J gene TRBJ2-7, with D hard to call. The CDR3 consists of 13 residues. V was clipped by 7 bases and J by 0 bases, with 10 bases between them. Germline V gene sequence: CDR1 LGHNT, CDR2 FRNRAP.